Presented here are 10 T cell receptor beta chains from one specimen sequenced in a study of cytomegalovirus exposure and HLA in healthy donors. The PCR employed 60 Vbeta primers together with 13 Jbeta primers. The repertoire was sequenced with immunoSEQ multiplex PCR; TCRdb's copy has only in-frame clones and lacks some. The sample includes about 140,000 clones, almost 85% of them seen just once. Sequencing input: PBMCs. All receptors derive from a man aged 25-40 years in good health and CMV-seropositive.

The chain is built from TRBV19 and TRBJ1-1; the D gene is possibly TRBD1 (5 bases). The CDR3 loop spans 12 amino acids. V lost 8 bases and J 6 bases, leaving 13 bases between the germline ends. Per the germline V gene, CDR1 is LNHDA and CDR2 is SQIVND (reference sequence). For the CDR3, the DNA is TGTGCCAGTGATCCAGGGTCCCCTGAAGCTTTCTTT. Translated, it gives CASDPGSPEAFF. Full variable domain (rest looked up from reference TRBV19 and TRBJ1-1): DGGITQSPKYLFRKEGQNVTLSCEQNLNHDAMYWYRQDPGQGLRLIYYSQIVNDFQKGDIAEGYSVSREKKESFPLTVTSAQKNPTAFYLCASDPGSPEAFFGQGTRLTVV.

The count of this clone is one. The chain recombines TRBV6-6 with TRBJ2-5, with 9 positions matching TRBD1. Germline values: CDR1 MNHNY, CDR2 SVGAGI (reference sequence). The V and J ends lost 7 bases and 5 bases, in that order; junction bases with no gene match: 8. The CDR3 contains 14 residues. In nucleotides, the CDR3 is TGTGCCAGCATCACAGGGGGCGATGGGGAGACCCAGTACTTC. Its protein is CASITGGDGETQYF.

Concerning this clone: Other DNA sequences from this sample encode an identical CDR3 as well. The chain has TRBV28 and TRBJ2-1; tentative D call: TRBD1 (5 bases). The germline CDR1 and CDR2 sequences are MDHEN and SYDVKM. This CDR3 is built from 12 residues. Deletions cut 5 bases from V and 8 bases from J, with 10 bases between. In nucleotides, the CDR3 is TGTGCCAGCAGTCCAGCAGGGTATGAGCAGTTCTTC. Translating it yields CASSPAGYEQFF. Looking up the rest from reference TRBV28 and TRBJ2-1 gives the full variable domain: DVKVTQSSRYLVKRTGEKVFLECVQDMDHENMFWYRQDPGLGLRLIYFSYDVKMKEKGDIPEGYSVSREKKERFSLILESASTNQTSMYLCASSPAGYEQFFGPGTRLTVL.

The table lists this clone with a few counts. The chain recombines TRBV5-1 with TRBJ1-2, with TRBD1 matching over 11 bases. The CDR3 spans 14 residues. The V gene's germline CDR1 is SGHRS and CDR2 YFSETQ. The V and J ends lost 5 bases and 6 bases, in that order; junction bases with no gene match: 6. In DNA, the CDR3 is TGCGCCAGCAGTTTCCTGGACAGGGGGCATGGCTACACCTTC. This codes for CASSFLDRGHGYTF. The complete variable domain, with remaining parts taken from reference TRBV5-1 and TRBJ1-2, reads KAGVTQTPRYLIKTRGQQVTLSCSPISGHRSVSWYQQTPGQGLQFLFEYFSETQRNKGNFPGRFSGRQFSNSRSEMNVSTLELGDSALYLCASSFLDRGHGYTFGSGTRLTVV.

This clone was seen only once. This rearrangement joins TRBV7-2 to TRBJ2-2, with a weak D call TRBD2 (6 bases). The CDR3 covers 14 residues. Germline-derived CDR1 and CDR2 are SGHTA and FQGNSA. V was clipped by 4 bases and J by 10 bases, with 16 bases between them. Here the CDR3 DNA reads TGTGCCAGCAGCTCGGGGGTAAAAGGGGTGGAGCTGTTTTTT. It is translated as CASSSGVKGVELFF. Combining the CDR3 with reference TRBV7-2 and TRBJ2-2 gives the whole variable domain GAGVSQSPSNKVTEKGKDVELRCDPISGHTALYWYRQSLGQGLEFLIYFQGNSAPDKSGLPSDRFSAERTGGSVSTLTIQRTQQEDSAVYLCASSSGVKGVELFFGEGSRLTVL.

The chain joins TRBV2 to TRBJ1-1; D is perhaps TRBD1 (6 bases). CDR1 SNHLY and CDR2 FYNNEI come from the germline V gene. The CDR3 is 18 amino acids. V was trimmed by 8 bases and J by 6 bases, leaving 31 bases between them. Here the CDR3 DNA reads TGTGCCAGCGGCCTCTACAGGGACCCGAGTGTTATTGGCGCTGAAGCTTTCTTT. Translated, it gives CASGLYRDPSVIGAEAFF.

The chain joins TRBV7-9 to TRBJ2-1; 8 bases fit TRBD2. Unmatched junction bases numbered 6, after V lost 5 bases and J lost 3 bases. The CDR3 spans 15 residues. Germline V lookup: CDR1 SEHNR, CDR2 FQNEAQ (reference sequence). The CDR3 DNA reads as TGTGCCAGCAGCCCCCGAGGGACTAGCTACAATGAGCAGTTCTTC. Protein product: CASSPRGTSYNEQFF. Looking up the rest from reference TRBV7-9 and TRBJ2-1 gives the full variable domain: DTGVSQNPRHKITKRGQNVTFRCDPISEHNRLYWYRQTLGQGPEFLTYFQNEAQLEKSRLLSDRFSAERPKGSFSTLEIQRTEQGDSAMYLCASSPRGTSYNEQFFGPGTRLTVL.

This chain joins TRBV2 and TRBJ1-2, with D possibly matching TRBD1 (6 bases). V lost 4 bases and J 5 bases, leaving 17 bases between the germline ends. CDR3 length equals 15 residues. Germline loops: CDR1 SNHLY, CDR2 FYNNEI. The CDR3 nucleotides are TGTGCCAGCAGTGCCAGGGAGGGGGGGCGATATGGCTACACCTTC. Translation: CASSAREGGRYGYTF.

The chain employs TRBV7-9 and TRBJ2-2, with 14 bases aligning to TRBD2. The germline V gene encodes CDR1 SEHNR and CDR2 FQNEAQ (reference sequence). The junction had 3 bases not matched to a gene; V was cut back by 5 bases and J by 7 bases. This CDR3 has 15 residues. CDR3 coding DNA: TGTGCCAGCAGCCCTGGGACTAGCGGGAGCGGGGAGCTGTTTTTT. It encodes CASSPGTSGSGELFF.

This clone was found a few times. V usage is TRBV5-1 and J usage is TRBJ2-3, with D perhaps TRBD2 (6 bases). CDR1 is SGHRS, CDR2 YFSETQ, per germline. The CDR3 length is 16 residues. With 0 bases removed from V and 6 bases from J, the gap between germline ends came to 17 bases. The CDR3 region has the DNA TGCGCCAGCAGCTTGGCCGGAGGGTTAAAGCGGGATACGCAGTATTTT. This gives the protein CASSLAGGLKRDTQYF.